These T cell receptor beta chains were read from a single sample in a study of blood T cell repertoires in COVID-19. Only in-frame clones appear in the TCRdb table, and some are missing; sequencing was by immunoSEQ multiplex PCR. The table has roughly 130,000 clones, 88% seen once. The sample comprised peripheral blood. The receptor source for this set is a human donor with COVID-19, enrolled during active disease. The donor label of this sample is uncertain. Each CDR3 is given with its conserved first and last residue. Fields, in order: clone size, V gene, D gene, J gene, CDR3 protein, CDR3 DNA. The D gene is left open where the match is weak. The size of a clone is reported for some rows only, either as once, few or many, or as a class for expanded clones.

NA	TRBV18	NA	TRBJ1-1	CASSSGQNTEAFF	TGTGCCAGCTCATCGGGACAGAACACTGAAGCTTTCTTT
NA	TRBV7-2	TRBD2	TRBJ2-1	CASRSSGRDKFF	TGTGCCAGCAGATCTAGCGGGAGGGACAAGTTCTTC
NA	TRBV5-1	TRBD2	TRBJ2-1	CASSLSSGGASYNEQFF	TGCGCCAGCAGCTTGAGTAGCGGGGGGGCGTCCTACAATGAGCAGTTCTTC
NA	TRBV11-1	TRBD2	TRBJ2-7	CASSSGGGAGGYEQYF	TGTGCCAGCAGCTCCGGGGGAGGGGCCGGGGGCTACGAGCAGTACTTC
NA	TRBV7-9	TRBD2	TRBJ2-1	CASSPREETYNEQFF	TGTGCCAGCAGCCCCCGGGAGGAAACCTACAATGAGCAGTTCTTC
NA	TRBV2	TRBD2	TRBJ2-7	CASSDRLAFNEQYF	TGTGCCAGCAGTGACCGACTAGCGTTCAACGAGCAGTACTTC
once	TRBV19	NA	TRBJ2-7	CASSMRWGPSAYEQYF	TGTGCCAGTAGTATGCGGTGGGGGCCGAGTGCCTACGAGCAGTACTTC
NA	TRBV2	NA	TRBJ1-2	CASSELHRARGYTF	TGTGCCAGCAGTGAACTGCACAGGGCCCGTGGCTACACCTTC
NA	TRBV3-1/TRBV3-2	NA	TRBJ2-1	CASSLSYNEQFF	TGTGCCAGCAGCCTTAGCTACAATGAGCAGTTCTTC
NA	TRBV6-5	NA	TRBJ1-2	CASSRGQILYYGYTF	TGTGCCAGCAGTAGAGGACAGATACTTTACTATGGCTACACCTTC
NA	TRBV5-1	NA	TRBJ2-7	CASSLDKRVGYYEQYF	TGCGCCAGCAGCTTGGATAAACGGGTGGGTTACTACGAGCAGTACTTC
NA	TRBV14	NA	TRBJ1-1	CASSQRDYTEAFF	TGTGCCAGCAGCCAGCGGGATTACACTGAAGCTTTCTTT
few	TRBV5-4	NA	TRBJ2-7	CASSSSTGFEQYF	TGTGCCAGCAGCTCCTCAACAGGTTTCGAGCAGTACTTC
NA	TRBV6-5	TRBD1	TRBJ1-2	CATGQGANYGYTF	TGTGCCACCGGACAGGGAGCTAACTATGGCTACACCTTC
NA	TRBV30	NA	TRBJ2-3	CAWSVREADTQYF	TGTGCCTGGAGTGTAAGGGAGGCAGATACGCAGTATTTT
NA	TRBV5-1	NA	TRBJ1-2	CASSQGGASYGYTF	TGCGCCAGCAGCCAAGGGGGGGCGAGCTATGGCTACACCTTC
NA	TRBV16	TRBD2	TRBJ2-1	CASSQSPGLAGSYNEQFF	TGTGCCAGCAGCCAATCCCCGGGACTAGCGGGCTCCTACAATGAGCAGTTCTTC
NA	TRBV6-6	TRBD1	TRBJ2-6	CASSDRDYSGANVLTF	TGTGCCAGCAGCGACAGGGATTACTCTGGGGCCAACGTCCTGACTTTC
NA	TRBV5-1	TRBD2	TRBJ2-2	CASSAGLAGGANTGELFF	TGCGCCAGCAGCGCCGGACTAGCGGGAGGAGCGAACACCGGGGAGCTGTTTTTT
NA	TRBV27	NA	TRBJ2-5	CASSFLGTQETQYF	TGTGCCAGCAGTTTTTTGGGGACTCAAGAGACCCAGTACTTC
once	TRBV12-5	NA	TRBJ2-5	CASGLDRWTQYF	TGTGCTAGTGGTTTGGACAGGTGGACCCAGTACTTC
NA	TRBV5-1	TRBD2	TRBJ2-1	CASSSSGGVGNEQFF	TGCGCCAGCAGCTCTAGCGGGGGGGTCGGCAATGAGCAGTTCTTC
NA	TRBV11-3	NA	TRBJ2-7	CASSIRQGAVGYEQYF	TGTGCCAGCAGCATACGACAAGGGGCCGTCGGCTACGAGCAGTACTTC
NA	TRBV20-1	TRBD2	TRBJ2-1	CSASNPTSGYNEQFF	TGCAGTGCTAGTAACCCGACTAGCGGGTACAATGAGCAGTTCTTC
NA	TRBV6-6	NA	TRBJ1-5	CASEGQPNQPQHF	TGTGCCAGCGAAGGACAGCCAAATCAGCCCCAGCATTTT
NA	TRBV6-2/TRBV6-3	NA	TRBJ2-7	CASSRQGGEQYF	TGTGCCAGCAGCCGACAGGGAGGCGAGCAGTACTTC
once	TRBV7-9	NA	TRBJ2-5	CASSTRETQYF	TGTGCCAGCAGTACCAGAGAGACCCAGTACTTC
NA	TRBV2	NA	TRBJ2-1	CASSGRSWGGRDNEQFF	TGTGCCAGCAGTGGACGGTCGTGGGGGGGCCGAGACAATGAGCAGTTCTTC
once	TRBV29-1	NA	TRBJ1-1	CSGTQMNTEAFF	TGCAGCGGAACACAGATGAACACTGAAGCTTTCTTT
NA	TRBV19	TRBD1	TRBJ1-3	CASSLPIQGPIIYF	TGTGCCAGTAGTCTGCCAATACAGGGGCCGATCATATATTTT
NA	TRBV5-5	TRBD1	TRBJ1-3	CASSPFVGQKNTIYF	TGTGCCAGCAGCCCATTTGTGGGACAGAAAAACACCATATATTTT
once	TRBV5-4	NA	TRBJ2-2	CASSLGRRENTGELFF	TGTGCCAGCAGCTTGGGTAGGCGGGAGAACACCGGGGAGCTGTTTTTT
NA	TRBV20-1	NA	TRBJ1-5	CSASLAGDSNQPQHF	TGCAGTGCTAGTTTGGCAGGGGATAGCAATCAGCCCCAGCATTTT
NA	TRBV4-1	NA	TRBJ2-5	CASSQRTKETQYF	TGCGCCAGCAGCCAAAGGACAAAAGAGACCCAGTACTTC
NA	TRBV19	TRBD1	TRBJ1-5	CASRTTGDSNQPQHF	TGTGCCAGTAGAACGACAGGGGATAGCAATCAGCCCCAGCATTTT